Listed below are T cell receptor beta chains from one sample, sequenced in a study of cytomegalovirus exposure and HLA in healthy donors. The table came from immunoSEQ multiplex PCR; TCRdb's copy has only in-frame clones and leaves some out. Here the sample spans about 82,000 clones, over 9.5% being singletons. Source material: PBMCs. These receptors came from a man in his fifties or sixties in good health and CMV-seropositive. CDR3s include the opening cysteine and the closing phenylalanine or tryptophan. Each record gives: clone size, D gene, J gene, V gene, CDR3 protein, CDR3 DNA. The D gene is left open where the match is weak. Clone size is shown for a subset of rows, as once, few, many or a class of expanded clone.

clone size: -; D gene: -; J gene: TRBJ1-6; V gene: TRBV19; CDR3 protein: CASNPLNRGLNSPLHF; CDR3 DNA: TGTGCCAGTAATCCCTTAAATAGGGGTCTCAATTCACCCCTCCACTTT
clone size: -; D gene: -; J gene: TRBJ1-1; V gene: TRBV28; CDR3 protein: CASSFLGGFMNTEAFF; CDR3 DNA: TGTGCCAGCAGTTTTCTGGGGGGATTTATGAACACTGAAGCTTTCTTT
clone size: few; D gene: -; J gene: TRBJ2-4; V gene: TRBV19; CDR3 protein: CASTRERGTKNIQYF; CDR3 DNA: TGTGCCAGTACGAGGGAGAGAGGGACCAAAAACATTCAGTACTTC
clone size: -; D gene: TRBD1; J gene: TRBJ1-1; V gene: TRBV27; CDR3 protein: CASSPGTANTEAFF; CDR3 DNA: TGTGCCAGCAGCCCCGGGACAGCGAACACTGAAGCTTTCTTT
clone size: few; D gene: -; J gene: TRBJ1-1; V gene: TRBV29-1; CDR3 protein: CSAEGGQNTEAFF; CDR3 DNA: TGCAGCGCCGAGGGGGGGCAGAACACTGAAGCTTTCTTT
clone size: few; D gene: -; J gene: TRBJ1-5; V gene: TRBV28; CDR3 protein: CARGSYSNQLQHF; CDR3 DNA: TGTGCCAGAGGGAGTTATAGCAATCAGCTCCAGCATTTT
clone size: few; D gene: -; J gene: TRBJ2-5; V gene: TRBV27; CDR3 protein: CASSLYGGAARGTQYF; CDR3 DNA: TGTGCCAGCAGTTTATACGGAGGAGCCGCCCGAGGAACCCAGTACTTC
clone size: many; D gene: -; J gene: TRBJ2-1; V gene: TRBV7-3; CDR3 protein: CASSWTGTMNEQFF; CDR3 DNA: TGTGCCAGCAGCTGGACAGGGACTATGAATGAGCAGTTCTTC
clone size: few; D gene: TRBD2; J gene: TRBJ2-1; V gene: TRBV9; CDR3 protein: CASSPWTSGSDEQFF; CDR3 DNA: TGTGCCAGCAGCCCTTGGACTAGCGGGAGCGATGAGCAGTTCTTC
clone size: few; D gene: -; J gene: TRBJ1-1; V gene: TRBV19; CDR3 protein: CASSPGAGVISEAFF; CDR3 DNA: TGTGCCAGTAGTCCCGGGGCAGGGGTTATATCTGAAGCTTTCTTT
clone size: -; D gene: TRBD1; J gene: TRBJ1-4; V gene: TRBV4-1; CDR3 protein: CASSQEVGGRGQEKLFF; CDR3 DNA: TGCGCCAGCAGCCAAGAGGTGGGGGGCAGGGGGCAAGAAAAACTGTTTTTT
clone size: few; D gene: TRBD1; J gene: TRBJ1-1; V gene: TRBV6-5; CDR3 protein: CASSAGTERNTEAFF; CDR3 DNA: TGTGCCAGCAGTGCCGGGACAGAGAGGAACACTGAAGCTTTCTTT
clone size: -; D gene: TRBD1; J gene: TRBJ2-5; V gene: TRBV6-1; CDR3 protein: CASRGTGGAGETQYF; CDR3 DNA: TGTGCCAGCAGGGGGACAGGGGGCGCTGGAGAGACCCAGTACTTC
clone size: -; D gene: -; J gene: TRBJ2-6; V gene: TRBV6-6; CDR3 protein: CASSPTGGANVLTF; CDR3 DNA: TGTGCCAGCAGTCCGACGGGAGGGGCCAACGTCCTGACTTTC
clone size: few; D gene: TRBD2; J gene: TRBJ2-5; V gene: TRBV5-1; CDR3 protein: CASSLRTSGSRETQYF; CDR3 DNA: TGCGCCAGCAGCTTAAGGACTAGCGGGAGTAGGGAGACCCAGTACTTC
clone size: -; D gene: -; J gene: TRBJ1-1; V gene: TRBV5-6; CDR3 protein: CASSFRRLGGTEAFF; CDR3 DNA: TGTGCCAGCAGCTTTCGTCGGCTTGGAGGGACTGAAGCTTTCTTT
clone size: few; D gene: TRBD1; J gene: TRBJ2-2; V gene: TRBV7-6; CDR3 protein: CASSRGQGGTGELFF; CDR3 DNA: TGTGCCAGCAGCCGTGGACAGGGCGGTACCGGGGAGCTGTTTTTT
clone size: few; D gene: -; J gene: TRBJ2-4; V gene: TRBV29-1; CDR3 protein: CSAQPAGPGAKNIQYF; CDR3 DNA: TGCAGCGCCCAACCTGCAGGGCCAGGGGCCAAAAACATTCAGTACTTC
clone size: -; D gene: TRBD2; J gene: TRBJ2-1; V gene: TRBV4-1; CDR3 protein: CASSQAGTSVYNEQFF; CDR3 DNA: TGCGCCAGCAGCCAAGCGGGGACTAGCGTATACAATGAGCAGTTCTTC
clone size: -; D gene: TRBD1; J gene: TRBJ1-1; V gene: TRBV7-2; CDR3 protein: CASSIRTGWDTEAFF; CDR3 DNA: TGTGCCAGCAGCATTCGGACAGGGTGGGACACTGAAGCTTTCTTT
clone size: few; D gene: TRBD1; J gene: TRBJ2-1; V gene: TRBV29-1; CDR3 protein: CSVEPTGLDNEQFF; CDR3 DNA: TGCAGCGTTGAACCGACAGGGTTGGACAATGAGCAGTTCTTC
clone size: -; D gene: -; J gene: TRBJ2-1; V gene: TRBV15; CDR3 protein: CATSREGGGHNEQFF; CDR3 DNA: TGTGCCACCAGCAGAGAAGGGGGAGGGCACAATGAGCAGTTCTTC
clone size: -; D gene: TRBD2; J gene: TRBJ2-3; V gene: TRBV5-1; CDR3 protein: CASSGTSGTDTQYF; CDR3 DNA: TGCGCCAGCAGCGGGACTAGCGGTACAGATACGCAGTATTTT
clone size: -; D gene: -; J gene: TRBJ1-3; V gene: TRBV6-6; CDR3 protein: CASSYSITRAGNTIYF; CDR3 DNA: TGTGCCAGCAGTTACTCGATTACGAGGGCAGGAAACACCATATATTTT
clone size: -; D gene: TRBD1; J gene: TRBJ2-5; V gene: TRBV5-4; CDR3 protein: CASSLEGQGQETQYF; CDR3 DNA: TGTGCCAGCAGCTTGGAGGGACAGGGTCAAGAGACCCAGTACTTC
clone size: few; D gene: -; J gene: TRBJ1-1; V gene: TRBV10-1; CDR3 protein: CASVGTEGTEAFF; CDR3 DNA: TGCGCCAGCGTTGGAACGGAGGGGACTGAAGCTTTCTTT
clone size: -; D gene: -; J gene: TRBJ2-3; V gene: TRBV4-2; CDR3 protein: CASSLSRTDTQYF; CDR3 DNA: TGTGCCAGCAGCCTTTCTAGGACAGATACGCAGTATTTT
clone size: -; D gene: TRBD2; J gene: TRBJ2-1; V gene: TRBV28; CDR3 protein: CASSKTSGLYNEQFF; CDR3 DNA: TGTGCCAGCAGTAAGACTAGCGGGCTCTACAATGAGCAGTTCTTC
clone size: few; D gene: -; J gene: TRBJ2-2; V gene: TRBV6-1; CDR3 protein: CASSPQVTGELFF; CDR3 DNA: TGTGCCAGCAGCCCACAGGTCACCGGGGAGCTGTTTTTT
clone size: few; D gene: -; J gene: TRBJ2-1; V gene: TRBV10-3; CDR3 protein: CAIQTSGNEQFF; CDR3 DNA: TGTGCCATCCAAACTTCGGGTAATGAGCAGTTCTTC
clone size: -; D gene: TRBD1; J gene: TRBJ1-5; V gene: TRBV19; CDR3 protein: CASSTGRGTGVNQPQHF; CDR3 DNA: TGTGCCAGTAGTACCGGCCGGGGGACAGGGGTCAATCAGCCCCAGCATTTT
clone size: -; D gene: -; J gene: TRBJ2-1; V gene: TRBV27; CDR3 protein: CASSLTGWSSYNEQFF; CDR3 DNA: TGTGCCAGCAGTTTGACAGGATGGAGCTCCTACAATGAGCAGTTCTTC
clone size: -; D gene: -; J gene: TRBJ1-2; V gene: TRBV1; CDR3 protein: CTSSLRGGARGYTF; CDR3 DNA: TGCACCAGCAGCCTCCGGGGGGGGGCGCGTGGCTACACCTTC
clone size: few; D gene: TRBD1; J gene: TRBJ1-2; V gene: TRBV5-8; CDR3 protein: CASSSGQGAGYGYTF; CDR3 DNA: TGTGCCAGCAGCTCTGGACAGGGGGCGGGCTATGGCTACACCTTC
clone size: few; D gene: -; J gene: TRBJ2-7; V gene: TRBV2; CDR3 protein: CAGQSTPFYHEQYF; CDR3 DNA: TGTGCCGGACAGAGCACGCCTTTCTACCACGAGCAGTACTTC
clone size: -; D gene: TRBD1; J gene: TRBJ1-1; V gene: TRBV9; CDR3 protein: CASSVGDRGLNTEAFF; CDR3 DNA: TGTGCCAGCAGCGTAGGGGACAGGGGATTGAACACTGAAGCTTTCTTT
clone size: -; D gene: -; J gene: TRBJ1-1; V gene: TRBV4-1; CDR3 protein: CASSQDRGGTEAFF; CDR3 DNA: TGCGCCAGCAGCCAAGATAGGGGGGGGACTGAAGCTTTCTTT
clone size: -; D gene: TRBD1; J gene: TRBJ2-5; V gene: TRBV6-1; CDR3 protein: CASSPGLGGFETQYF; CDR3 DNA: TGTGCCAGCAGTCCCGGCCTAGGGGGCTTCGAGACCCAGTACTTC
clone size: few; D gene: -; J gene: TRBJ2-2; V gene: TRBV21-1; CDR3 protein: CASTLLNTGELFF; CDR3 DNA: TGTGCCAGCACCCTCCTTAACACCGGGGAGCTGTTTTTT
clone size: -; D gene: -; J gene: TRBJ2-7; V gene: TRBV7-3; CDR3 protein: CASSFAAGTPTYEQYF; CDR3 DNA: TGTGCCAGCAGCTTTGCGGCCGGGACTCCTACCTACGAGCAGTACTTC
clone size: -; D gene: TRBD2; J gene: TRBJ2-3; V gene: TRBV30; CDR3 protein: CAWSVGTSGTDTQYF; CDR3 DNA: TGTGCCTGGAGTGTAGGGACTAGCGGGACAGATACGCAGTATTTT
clone size: -; D gene: TRBD2; J gene: TRBJ2-3; V gene: TRBV11-3; CDR3 protein: CASSIGGGTDTQYF; CDR3 DNA: TGTGCCAGCAGCATCGGGGGGGGCACAGATACGCAGTATTTT
clone size: few; D gene: -; J gene: TRBJ1-5; V gene: TRBV28; CDR3 protein: CASSPPTGRTDYSNQPQHF; CDR3 DNA: TGTGCCAGCAGCCCCCCGACAGGCCGGACAGATTATAGCAATCAGCCCCAGCATTTT
clone size: -; D gene: TRBD2; J gene: TRBJ2-1; V gene: TRBV28; CDR3 protein: CASISGGWNEQFF; CDR3 DNA: TGTGCCAGCATTAGCGGGGGCTGGAATGAGCAGTTCTTC
clone size: many; D gene: -; J gene: TRBJ1-2; V gene: TRBV30; CDR3 protein: CAWSVAPGAGLNYGYTF; CDR3 DNA: TGTGCCTGGAGTGTAGCTCCTGGGGCCGGCCTGAACTATGGCTACACCTTC